The 8 T cell receptor beta chains below were found in one sample sequenced in a study of shared clonotypes between healthy human individuals. Clones were read by immunoSEQ multiplex PCR, and TCRdb kept only the in-frame ones, dropping some. The sample consists of under 2.5 million clones, 92% of them appearing once. Input material: naive CD4+ T cells from PBMCs. Subset reported: CD45RA+ positively selected. The receptor set was obtained from a man younger than 35 in good health. Some clones in this sample may be carry-over from other donors' samples.

This clone was detected only once. This chain joins TRBV29-1 and TRBJ2-7, with unresolved D. The CDR3 has 14 amino acids. Trimming stripped 4 bases from V and 4 bases from J, with 17 bases between. Germline V gene data show CDR1 as SQVTM and CDR2 as ANQGSEA. DNA of the CDR3: TGCAGCGTTGTACTGGACCTTCCCCCATACGAGCAGTACTTC. It translates to CSVVLDLPPYEQYF.

This chain joins TRBV7-9 and TRBJ1-1; tentative D call: TRBD1 (6 bases). V lost 1 base and J lost 12, with 15 bases in between. CDR3 size: 13 residues. Germline V gene lookup returns CDR1 SEHNR and CDR2 FQNEAQ (reference sequence). This chain's CDR3 is CASSLGGGRRPFF. The DNA of the CDR3 is TGTGCCAGCAGCTTAGGAGGGGGGCGCAGACCTTTCTTT. The variable domain in full, with the rest retrieved from reference TRBV7-9 and TRBJ1-1, is DTGVSQNPRHKITKRGQNVTFRCDPISEHNRLYWYRQTLGQGPEFLTYFQNEAQLEKSRLLSDRFSAERPKGSFSTLEIQRTEQGDSAMYLCASSLGGGRRPFFGQGTRLTVV.

This rearrangement joins TRBV9 to TRBJ2-2; D ambiguous. Germline CDR1 SGDLS, CDR2 YYNGEE. The CDR3 loop spans 13 amino acids. The germline V and J ends were trimmed by 5 bases and 7 bases, with 12 bases remaining between them. The CDR3 DNA follows: TGTGCCAGCAGAGGTAGTGTGAACGGGGAGCTGTTTTTT. Translation gives CASRGSVNGELFF.

This clone was detected once. CDR3 nucleotides: TGCGCCAGCAGCCAAGGTCCATGGAGGGGGTTTAGGGCAGATACGCAGTATTTT. Its protein is CASSQGPWRGFRADTQYF. This sequence joins TRBV4-1 and TRBJ2-3; the D call may be TRBD1 or TRBD2 (6 bases each). The CDR3 has 18 amino acids. V was cut by 1 base and J by 4 bases, with 21 bases left in between. Germline loops: CDR1 MGHRA, CDR2 YSYEKL.

CDR3 protein: CASSETTGGDYGYTF. The CDR3 region has the DNA TGTGCCAGCAGTGAGACAACAGGTGGGGACTATGGCTACACCTTC. This chain joins TRBV6-1 and TRBJ1-2, with a weak D call TRBD1 (5 bases). Trimming left V 3 bases short and J 3 bases short, with 14 bases between. This CDR3 is 15 amino acids long. Germline CDR1 is MNHNS and CDR2 is SASEGT.

J is TRBJ2-5 and V is TRBV20-1; no firm D call. The CDR3 loop spans 11 amino acids. Germline CDR1 DFQATT, CDR2 SNEGSKA (reference sequence). Trimming shortened V by 4 bases and J by 1 base, and 4 bases separated the two germline ends. The CDR3 DNA reads TGCAGTGCTATTGTCCAAGAGACCCAGTACTTC. It yields the protein CSAIVQETQYF.

The chain combines TRBV10-3 with TRBJ2-1; TRBD2 agrees at 8 bases. The CDR3 runs to 16 residues. The germline V gene encodes CDR1 ENHRY and CDR2 SYGVKD. J was trimmed by 3 bases and V by 0 bases; bases with no gene match: 4. CDR3 sequence: CAISESSGRSYNEQFF. CDR3 sequence (DNA): TGTGCCATCAGTGAGTCGAGCGGGAGAAGCTACAATGAGCAGTTCTTC.

This chain connects TRBV27 to TRBJ1-2; possible D gene TRBD1, 5 bases. V lost 6 bases, J lost 6 bases, and 14 bases lay in between. There are 13 residues in the CDR3. From germline, CDR1 is MNHEY and CDR2 SMNVEV (reference sequence). CDR3 sequence (DNA): TGTGCCAGCAGGTCGCCTCTCAGGGATGGCTACACCTTC. Its translation is CASRSPLRDGYTF.